These T cell receptor beta chains were read from a single sample in a study. MiXCR was run by TCRdb on the 5' RACE reads, yielding one entry per CDR3 protein. The repertoire has about 50,000 distinct CDR3 sequences, about a sixth of them found once; the top ten carry 2% to 2.5%. Sequencing was performed on naive CD4+ T cells sorted from blood. The receptors shown here come from a female donor with breast cancer. Each CDR3 is given with its conserved first and last residue. The D gene is left open where the match is weak. Clone size is shown for a subset of rows, as once, few, many or a class of expanded clone.

CDR3 length: 12; clone size: NA; D gene: NA; V gene: TRBV10-3; J gene: TRBJ1-2; CDR3 protein: CAISEVKAGYTF; CDR3 DNA: TGTGCCATCAGTGAGGTGAAGGCTGGCTACACCTTC
CDR3 length: 16; clone size: many; D gene: NA; V gene: TRBV4-1; J gene: TRBJ2-7; CDR3 protein: CASSQGPFGSKYEQYF; CDR3 DNA: TGCGCCAGCAGCCAAGGCCCATTTGGGAGTAAATACGAGCAGTACTTC
CDR3 length: 15; clone size: few; D gene: NA; V gene: TRBV5-1; J gene: TRBJ1-1; CDR3 protein: CASSGETGGNTEAFF; CDR3 DNA: TGCGCCAGCAGCGGGGAGACAGGAGGGAACACTGAAGCTTTCTTT
CDR3 length: 14; clone size: NA; D gene: NA; V gene: TRBV4-1; J gene: TRBJ2-5; CDR3 protein: CASSQETTQETQYF; CDR3 DNA: TGCGCCAGCAGCCAAGAAACCACACAAGAGACCCAGTACTTC
CDR3 length: 14; clone size: NA; D gene: NA; V gene: TRBV5-1; J gene: TRBJ2-3; CDR3 protein: CASSLGGSRGLSPF; CDR3 DNA: TGCGCCAGCAGCTTGGGGGGGTCCCGCGGCTTGTCCCCTTTT
CDR3 length: 14; clone size: few; D gene: NA; V gene: TRBV7-2; J gene: TRBJ2-2; CDR3 protein: CASSRDLNTGELFF; CDR3 DNA: TGTGCCAGCAGCCGGGACCTAAACACCGGGGAGCTGTTTTTT
CDR3 length: 12; clone size: few; D gene: TRBD1; V gene: TRBV13; J gene: TRBJ2-7; CDR3 protein: CASSLRQGEKYF; CDR3 DNA: TGTGCCAGCAGCCTGAGACAGGGGGAGAAGTACTTC
CDR3 length: 14; clone size: once; D gene: TRBD2; V gene: TRBV10-3; J gene: TRBJ2-3; CDR3 protein: CATSEASGRDTQYF; CDR3 DNA: TGTGCCACCAGTGAGGCTAGCGGGAGAGATACGCAGTATTTT
CDR3 length: 13; clone size: few; D gene: NA; V gene: TRBV3-1; J gene: TRBJ2-1; CDR3 protein: CASSQVDSGEQFF; CDR3 DNA: TGTGCCAGCAGCCAAGTGGATAGTGGTGAGCAGTTCTTC
CDR3 length: 16; clone size: NA; D gene: TRBD2; V gene: TRBV5-1; J gene: TRBJ2-7; CDR3 protein: CASSPSPAGGPYEQYF; CDR3 DNA: TGCGCCAGCAGCCCCAGCCCGGCGGGAGGGCCGTACGAGCAGTACTTC
CDR3 length: 13; clone size: few; D gene: TRBD1; V gene: TRBV5-1; J gene: TRBJ2-7; CDR3 protein: CASSLEGQGKQYF; CDR3 DNA: TGCGCCAGCAGCTTGGAGGGACAGGGAAAGCAGTACTTC
CDR3 length: 14; clone size: many; D gene: NA; V gene: TRBV10-3; J gene: TRBJ1-1; CDR3 protein: CAIREDSTNTEAFF; CDR3 DNA: TGTGCCATCAGGGAAGACAGCACGAACACTGAAGCTTTCTTT
CDR3 length: 12; clone size: many; D gene: NA; V gene: TRBV7-3; J gene: TRBJ2-5; CDR3 protein: CASSSSGETQYF; CDR3 DNA: TGTGCCAGCAGCTCGAGCGGGGAGACCCAGTACTTC
CDR3 length: 11; clone size: NA; D gene: NA; V gene: TRBV7-9; J gene: TRBJ2-5; CDR3 protein: CASSLKETQYF; CDR3 DNA: TGTGCCAGCAGTTTAAAAGAGACCCAGTACTTC
CDR3 length: 16; clone size: NA; D gene: TRBD1; V gene: TRBV5-1; J gene: TRBJ1-2; CDR3 protein: CASSRGGTELNYGYTF; CDR3 DNA: TGCGCCAGCAGCAGGGGGGGGACAGAGCTGAACTATGGCTACACCTTC
CDR3 length: 12; clone size: many; D gene: NA; V gene: TRBV6-6; J gene: TRBJ2-7; CDR3 protein: CASERGSYEQYF; CDR3 DNA: TGTGCCAGCGAGAGGGGCTCCTACGAGCAGTACTTC
CDR3 length: 13; clone size: many; D gene: NA; V gene: TRBV5-1; J gene: TRBJ2-3; CDR3 protein: CASSHPTTDTQYF; CDR3 DNA: TGCGCCAGCAGCCACCCAACAACAGATACGCAGTATTTT
CDR3 length: 11; clone size: few; D gene: NA; V gene: TRBV6-4; J gene: TRBJ2-7; CDR3 protein: CASSERYEQYF; CDR3 DNA: TGTGCCAGCAGTGAGAGGTACGAGCAGTACTTC
CDR3 length: 12; clone size: few; D gene: TRBD2; V gene: TRBV5-6; J gene: TRBJ2-7; CDR3 protein: CASAVYGGGQYF; CDR3 DNA: TGTGCCAGCGCGGTGTACGGCGGGGGGCAGTACTTC
CDR3 length: 19; clone size: many; D gene: TRBD1; V gene: TRBV12-5; J gene: TRBJ1-5; CDR3 protein: CASGLVVWDRGYSNQPQHF; CDR3 DNA: TGTGCTAGTGGTTTGGTAGTTTGGGACAGGGGCTATAGCAATCAGCCCCAGCATTTT
CDR3 length: 19; clone size: NA; D gene: TRBD2; V gene: TRBV20-1; J gene: TRBJ2-4; CDR3 protein: CSAREGLAGEGRAKNIQYF; CDR3 DNA: TGCAGTGCTAGAGAGGGGCTCGCGGGGGAGGGGCGGGCTAAAAACATTCAGTACTTC
CDR3 length: 11; clone size: many; D gene: NA; V gene: TRBV5-6; J gene: TRBJ1-2; CDR3 protein: CASSFRQGQTF; CDR3 DNA: TGTGCCAGCAGCTTCCGGCAGGGTCAAACCTTC
CDR3 length: 16; clone size: few; D gene: TRBD1; V gene: TRBV27; J gene: TRBJ1-2; CDR3 protein: CASSSPGGTTHSGYTF; CDR3 DNA: TGTGCCAGCAGTTCCCCAGGGGGGACCACTCATTCGGGCTACACCTTC
CDR3 length: 14; clone size: NA; D gene: NA; V gene: TRBV5-1; J gene: TRBJ1-4; CDR3 protein: CASSKDGNNEKLFF; CDR3 DNA: TGCGCCAGCAGCAAGGACGGAAATAATGAAAAACTGTTTTTT
CDR3 length: 16; clone size: NA; D gene: TRBD1; V gene: TRBV29-1; J gene: TRBJ2-5; CDR3 protein: CSAGGLQGFAQETQYF; CDR3 DNA: TGCAGCGCCGGTGGTCTACAGGGGTTTGCCCAAGAGACCCAGTACTTC
CDR3 length: 15; clone size: NA; D gene: TRBD2; V gene: TRBV5-4; J gene: TRBJ2-7; CDR3 protein: CASSGGTSGSYEQYF; CDR3 DNA: TGTGCCAGCAGCGGCGGGACTAGCGGGAGTTACGAGCAGTACTTC
CDR3 length: 16; clone size: few; D gene: TRBD2; V gene: TRBV5-1; J gene: TRBJ2-3; CDR3 protein: CASSLLSGRSTDTQYF; CDR3 DNA: TGCGCCAGCAGCTTGTTAAGCGGGAGGAGCACAGATACGCAGTATTTT
CDR3 length: 16; clone size: NA; D gene: NA; V gene: TRBV7-9; J gene: TRBJ2-6; CDR3 protein: CASSLEGGRGANVLTF; CDR3 DNA: TGTGCCAGCAGCTTAGAAGGTGGGCGTGGGGCCAACGTCCTGACTTTC
CDR3 length: 15; clone size: NA; D gene: TRBD1; V gene: TRBV7-9; J gene: TRBJ2-5; CDR3 protein: CASSVGTGKEETQYF; CDR3 DNA: TGTGCCAGCAGCGTCGGGACAGGGAAGGAAGAGACCCAGTACTTC
CDR3 length: 16; clone size: few; D gene: NA; V gene: TRBV5-1; J gene: TRBJ1-2; CDR3 protein: CASSRDGQTSNYGYTF; CDR3 DNA: TGCGCCAGCAGCCGGGACGGCCAGACTTCTAACTATGGCTACACCTTC